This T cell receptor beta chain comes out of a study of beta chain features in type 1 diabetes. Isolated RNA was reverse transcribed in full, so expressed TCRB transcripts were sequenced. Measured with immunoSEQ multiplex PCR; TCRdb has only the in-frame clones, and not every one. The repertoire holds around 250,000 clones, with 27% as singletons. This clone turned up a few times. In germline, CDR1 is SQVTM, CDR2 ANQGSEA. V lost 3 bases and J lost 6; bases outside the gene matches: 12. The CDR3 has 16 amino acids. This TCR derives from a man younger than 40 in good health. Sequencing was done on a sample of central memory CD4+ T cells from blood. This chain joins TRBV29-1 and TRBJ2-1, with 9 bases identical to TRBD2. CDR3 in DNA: TGCAGCGTTGAGGGGGAGGCGGGAGGGCCCCCCAATGAGCAGTTCTTC. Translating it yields CSVEGEAGGPPNEQFF.